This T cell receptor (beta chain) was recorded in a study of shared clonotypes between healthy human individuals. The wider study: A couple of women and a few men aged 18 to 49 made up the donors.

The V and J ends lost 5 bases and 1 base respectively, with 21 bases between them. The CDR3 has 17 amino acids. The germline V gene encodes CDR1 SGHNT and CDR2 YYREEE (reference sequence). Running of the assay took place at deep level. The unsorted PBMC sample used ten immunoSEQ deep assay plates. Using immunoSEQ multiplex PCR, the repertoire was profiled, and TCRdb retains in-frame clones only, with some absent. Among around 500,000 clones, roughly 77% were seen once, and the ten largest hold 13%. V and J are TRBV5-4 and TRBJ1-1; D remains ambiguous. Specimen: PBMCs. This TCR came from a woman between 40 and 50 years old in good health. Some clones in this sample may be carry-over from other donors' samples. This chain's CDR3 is CASSRVGPFERNTEAFF. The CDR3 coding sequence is TGTGCCAGCAGTCGTGTGGGCCCCTTTGAGAGGAACACTGAAGCTTTCTTT.